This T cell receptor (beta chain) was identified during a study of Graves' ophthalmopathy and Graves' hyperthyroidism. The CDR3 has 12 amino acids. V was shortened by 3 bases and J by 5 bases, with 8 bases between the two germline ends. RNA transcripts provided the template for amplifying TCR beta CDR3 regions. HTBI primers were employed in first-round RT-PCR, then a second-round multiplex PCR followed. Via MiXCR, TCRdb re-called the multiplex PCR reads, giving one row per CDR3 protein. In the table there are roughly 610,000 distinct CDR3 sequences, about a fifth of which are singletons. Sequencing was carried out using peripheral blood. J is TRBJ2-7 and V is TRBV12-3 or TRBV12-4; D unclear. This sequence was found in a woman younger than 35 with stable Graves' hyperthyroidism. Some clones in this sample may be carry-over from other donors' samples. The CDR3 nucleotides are TGTGCCAGCAGTTTTCGAGAGGACGAGCAGTACTTC. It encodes CASSFREDEQYF.